The 13 T cell receptor beta chains given below trace back to one sample, sequenced in a study of OX40 agonist ivuxolimab in advanced cancers. The library was generated by the immunoSEQ multiplex PCR assay. Not all clones reach the TCRdb copy of this immuneACCESS table, which keeps in-frame sequences only. Checked studies attribute under half of the gap to unresolved V genes and leave the rest unexplained. Here the sample has approximately 60,000 clones; approximately 80% occur a single time. The ten top clones hold about 2.1% of the sample. Sequencing was performed on CD4+ or CD8+ T cells sorted from blood, taken in a trial of the OX40 agonist ivuxolimab. These receptors were obtained from an adult with an advanced solid tumor such as melanoma, head and neck, liver or kidney cancer.

Regarding this clone: A single base separates this from a much larger clone, so it may be a read error. This rearrangement joins TRBV28 to TRBJ2-5; D ambiguous. Trimming shortened V by 4 bases and J by 2 bases, and 2 bases separated the two germline ends. CDR3 length: 11 amino acids. Germline-derived CDR1 and CDR2 are MDHEN and SYDVKM. The CDR3 DNA follows: TGTGCCAGCAGTTCGCAAGAGACCCAGTACTTC. Amino acid sequence: CASSSQETQYF.

The chain uses TRBV7-2 and TRBJ1-4; TRBD1 might be the D (5 bases). The germline V gene has CDR1 SGHTA and CDR2 FQGNSA. The CDR3 covers 14 residues. Deletions cut 6 bases from V and 3 bases from J, with 11 bases between. The CDR3 sequence is CASSLGAANEKLFF. CDR3 DNA sequence: TGTGCCAGCAGTCTAGGGGCGGCTAATGAAAAACTGTTTTTT.

The gene calls are TRBV19 and TRBJ1-1, with D unclear. CDR3 size: 13 residues. Germline V CDR1 and CDR2: LNHDA, SQIVND (reference sequence). The V end lost 4 bases, the J end lost 1 base, and 7 bases lay between the germline ends. The CDR3, as DNA: TGTGCCAGTAGTAATGACGGGAACACTGAAGCTTTCTTT. Protein: CASSNDGNTEAFF.

The V gene is TRBV5-1, the J gene TRBJ1-3, with no clear D. The ends were cut back, 0 bases at V and 4 bases at J, with 11 bases in the middle. The length of the CDR3 is 15 residues. Germline CDR1 SGHRS, CDR2 YFSETQ. The chain's CDR3 is CASSLGLALGNTIYF. Written as DNA, the CDR3 is TGCGCCAGCAGCTTGGGGTTAGCTCTGGGAAACACCATATATTTT. The full variable domain, in which reference TRBV5-1 and TRBJ1-3 provide the parts outside the CDR3, is KAGVTQTPRYLIKTRGQQVTLSCSPISGHRSVSWYQQTPGQGLQFLFEYFSETQRNKGNFPGRFSGRQFSNSRSEMNVSTLELGDSALYLCASSLGLALGNTIYFGEGSWLTVV.

J is TRBJ1-3 and V is TRBV7-2, with 8 bases fitting TRBD1. Germline V gene lookup returns CDR1 SGHTA and CDR2 FQGNSA. The V segment lost 6 bases and the J segment 4 bases; nucleotides outside the gene matches: 2. The CDR3 is 13 amino acids. The CDR3 protein is CASSRDRGNTIYF. DNA of the CDR3: TGTGCCAGCAGTCGGGACAGGGGAAACACCATATATTTT.

The chain carries TRBV29-1 and TRBJ2-2; D is uncertain. The CDR3 has 13 amino acids. Germline V CDR1 and CDR2: SQVTM, ANQGSEA. V lost 6 bases, J lost 6 bases, and 14 bases lay in between. The CDR3: CSVVEAGAGELFF. DNA of the CDR3: TGCAGCGTGGTCGAGGCAGGAGCCGGGGAGCTGTTTTTT.

The rearrangement links TRBV19 to TRBJ2-3, with D unclear. The V end lost 8 bases, the J end lost 0 bases, and 12 bases lay between the germline ends. Germline CDR1 reads LNHDA; CDR2 reads SQIVND (reference sequence). The CDR3 is 14 residues long. Here the CDR3 reads CASDSGSSTDTQYF. The CDR3 DNA reads TGTGCCAGTGACTCGGGCAGTAGCACAGATACGCAGTATTTT.

This sequence joins TRBV6-6 and TRBJ2-1; 16 nucleotides align to TRBD2. Germline assignment: CDR1 MNHNY and CDR2 SVGAGI (reference sequence). V trimming: 4 bases; J trimming: 10 bases; junction bases outside the gene matches: 7. There are 16 residues in the CDR3. As DNA, the CDR3 is TGTGCCAGCAGTTTCCCGGGACTAGCGGGGGGGCAGGAGCAGTTCTTC. This sequence encodes CASSFPGLAGGQEQFF.

The rearrangement joins TRBV28 to TRBJ2-5, with TRBD1 matching 9 bases. TRBJ2-7 explains the end of the DNA better; the J call may be wrong. The CDR3 runs to 15 residues. In germline, CDR1 is MDHEN, CDR2 SYDVKM. In nucleotides, the CDR3 is TGTGCCAGCAGCGCCGGGACAGGGTGGGCTCACGAGCAGTACTTC. This encodes CASSAGTGWAHEQYF.

V is TRBV2 and J is TRBJ1-5; D not resolved. Trimming left V 2 bases short and J 0 bases short, with 5 bases between. Germline V CDR1 and CDR2: SNHLY, FYNNEI. The CDR3 sequence is 14 residues long. CDR3 bases: TGTGCCAGCAGTGAACAGAGTAGCAATCAGCCCCAGCATTTT. Amino acids: CASSEQSSNQPQHF.

The genes are TRBV28 and TRBJ1-5; D may be TRBD1 (5 bases). Germline CDR1 MDHEN, CDR2 SYDVKM. Trimming stripped 5 bases from V and 3 bases from J, with 17 bases between. This CDR3 is built from 16 residues. The CDR3 is CASSPGTGGNNQPQHF. The CDR3, as DNA: TGTGCCAGCAGTCCCGGGACGGGCGGTAACAATCAGCCCCAGCATTTT.

The chain employs TRBV7-2 and TRBJ1-1, with 8 bases identical to TRBD1. This CDR3 region has 16 residues. V shed 1 base and J 10 bases; nucleotides not matched to a gene: 14. Germline V gives CDR1 SGHTA, CDR2 FQGNSA. In DNA, the CDR3 is TGTGCCAGCAGCTTAGGAAGGACAGGGAGGAGTGGGGTAGCTTTCTTT. Residues: CASSLGRTGRSGVAFF.

There are a few counts of this clone. The rearrangement joins TRBV19 to TRBJ1-2; the match to TRBD1 covers 8 bases. The germline CDR1 and CDR2 sequences are LNHDA and SQIVND (reference sequence). The ends lost 5 bases at V and 5 bases at J; junction bases unmatched: 4. The CDR3 contains 13 residues. CDR3 residues: CASSYRGSYGYTF. The CDR3 DNA follows: TGTGCCAGTAGTTACAGGGGGTCGTATGGCTACACCTTC. Combining the CDR3 with reference TRBV19 and TRBJ1-2 gives the whole variable domain DGGITQSPKYLFRKEGQNVTLSCEQNLNHDAMYWYRQDPGQGLRLIYYSQIVNDFQKGDIAEGYSVSREKKESFPLTVTSAQKNPTAFYLCASSYRGSYGYTFGSGTRLTVV.